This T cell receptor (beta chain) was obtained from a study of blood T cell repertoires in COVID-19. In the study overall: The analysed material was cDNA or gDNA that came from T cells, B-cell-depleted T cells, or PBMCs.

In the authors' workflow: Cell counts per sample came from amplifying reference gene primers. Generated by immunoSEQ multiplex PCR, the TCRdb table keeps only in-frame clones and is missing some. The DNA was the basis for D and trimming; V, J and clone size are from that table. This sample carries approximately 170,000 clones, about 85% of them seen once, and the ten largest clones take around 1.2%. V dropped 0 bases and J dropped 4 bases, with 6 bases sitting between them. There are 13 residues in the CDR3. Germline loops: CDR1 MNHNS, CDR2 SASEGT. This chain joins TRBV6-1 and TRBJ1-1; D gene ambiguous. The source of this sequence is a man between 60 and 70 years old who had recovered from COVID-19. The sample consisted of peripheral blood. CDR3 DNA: TGTGCCAGCAGTGAAGCGCGGGGCACTGAAGCTTTCTTT. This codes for CASSEARGTEAFF.